These 23 T cell receptor beta chains share one sample of origin, sequenced in a study of blood T cell repertoires in COVID-19. Sequencing was performed with immunoSEQ multiplex PCR; in TCRdb, only in-frame clones are kept and a portion is missing. The table includes roughly 290,000 clones, 89% detected once. Sequencing input: peripheral blood. These TCRs come from a woman aged 60 to 75 with acute or convalescent COVID-19.

The chain combines TRBV6-5 with TRBJ2-7, with 8 bases lining up with TRBD1. V was pared by 6 bases and J by 0 bases, with 7 bases of the junction left unmatched. Germline assignment: CDR1 MNHEY and CDR2 SVGAGI. This CDR3 contains 15 residues. The CDR3 coding sequence is TGTGCCAGCAGGCCAGGGGGCGCGAGCTCCTACGAGCAGTACTTC. This encodes CASRPGGASSYEQYF.

V gene TRBV3-1 (or the pseudogene TRBV3-2) combines with J gene TRBJ1-1; 7 positions match TRBD1. V lost 4 bases and J lost 5; bases outside the gene matches: 4. Germline-derived CDR1 and CDR2 are LGHDT and YNNKEL (reference sequence). The CDR3 length is 13 residues. The CDR3 DNA sequence: TGTGCCAGCAGCCGAGGGACAGCAACTGAAGCTTTCTTT. It yields the protein CASSRGTATEAFF.

V usage is TRBV29-1 and J usage is TRBJ1-4; D call uncertain. Per the germline V gene, CDR1 is SQVTM and CDR2 is ANQGSEA. V was pared by 5 bases and J by 8 bases, with 15 bases between. The CDR3 extends over 13 amino acids. CDR3 in amino acids: CSVSLLSGEKLFF. In DNA form, the CDR3 reads TGCAGCGTTTCATTACTCTCGGGGGAAAAACTGTTTTTT.

The chain carries TRBV6-2 or TRBV6-3 and TRBJ1-2; no reliable D call. Germline assignment: CDR1 MNHEY and CDR2 SVGEGT. V lost 3 bases, J lost 2 bases, and 4 bases lay in between. The CDR3 runs to 12 residues. CDR3 bases: TGTGCCAGCAGTTATCGGAACTATGGCTACACCTTC. It encodes CASSYRNYGYTF.

The V and J genes are TRBV12-3 or TRBV12-4 and TRBJ2-7, with 8 nucleotides matching TRBD2. The ends lost 4 bases at V and 5 bases at J; junction bases unmatched: 4. The CDR3 loop spans 13 amino acids. DNA for the CDR3: TGTGCCAGCAGTTCAGCGGGGGCCCACGAGCAGTACTTC. It specifies CASSSAGAHEQYF.

J is TRBJ2-1 and V is TRBV5-6, with TRBD1 matching 9 bases. The length of the CDR3 is 16 residues. J lost 5 bases, V lost 4 bases, and 10 bases had no gene match. Germline values: CDR1 SGHDT, CDR2 YYEEEE. CDR3 sequence reads: CASSTNPGQGHNEQFF. The DNA for the CDR3 is TGTGCCAGCAGCACTAACCCGGGACAGGGACACAATGAGCAGTTCTTC.

This chain uses TRBV28 with TRBJ2-7; D not certain. This CDR3 has 14 residues. V lost 3 bases and J lost 2, with 11 bases in between. CDR1 is MDHEN and CDR2 is SYDVKM in the germline V gene. The CDR3 bases are TGTGCCAGCAGTTTGAGGTTAACACCCTACGAGCAGTACTTC. The encoded protein is CASSLRLTPYEQYF.

J is TRBJ1-5 and V is TRBV2; no definite D call. The CDR3 covers 14 residues. Germline CDR1 SNHLY, CDR2 FYNNEI. Trimming cost V 6 bases and J 2 bases, with 11 bases left between them. The CDR3 DNA sequence: TGTGCCAGCAGCCTGGTAGTGGGCAATCAGCCCCAGCATTTT. Its protein is CASSLVVGNQPQHF.

This clone has only one observation. J is TRBJ2-5 and V is TRBV12-3 or TRBV12-4; D gene ambiguous. This CDR3 contains 13 residues. V was trimmed by 3 bases and J by 5 bases, leaving 10 bases between them. The CDR3 coding sequence is TGTGCCAGCAGTTTTGGTGGGCTCGAGACCCAGTACTTC. The encoded protein is CASSFGGLETQYF.

This chain joins TRBV5-1 and TRBJ1-1, with a weak D call TRBD1 (5 bases). Per germline, CDR1 SGHRS and CDR2 YFSETQ. The CDR3 is 15 residues long. Trimming took off 4 bases at V and 3 bases at J, with 16 bases between the two ends. The CDR3 region is CASSHLKDMDTEAFF. The CDR3 DNA sequence: TGCGCCAGCAGCCATCTTAAGGACATGGACACTGAAGCTTTCTTT.

V gene TRBV19 combines with J gene TRBJ2-1, with D uncertain. Deletions cut 4 bases from V and 3 bases from J, with 10 bases between. The CDR3 is 14 residues long. Germline-derived CDR1 and CDR2 are LNHDA and SQIVND (reference sequence). CDR3 loop: CASSRAFYYNEQFF. The CDR3 DNA reads TGTGCCAGTAGTAGGGCTTTTTACTACAATGAGCAGTTCTTC. Together with reference TRBV19 and TRBJ2-1, the CDR3 gives the full variable domain: DGGITQSPKYLFRKEGQNVTLSCEQNLNHDAMYWYRQDPGQGLRLIYYSQIVNDFQKGDIAEGYSVSREKKESFPLTVTSAQKNPTAFYLCASSRAFYYNEQFFGPGTRLTVL.

V and J are TRBV9 and TRBJ2-7; tentatively, D is TRBD1 (6 bases). Trimming cost V 2 bases and J 3 bases, with 15 bases left between them. CDR3 length: 15 residues. Looked up from germline, CDR1 is SGDLS and CDR2 is YYNGEE. CDR3 coding DNA: TGTGCCAGCAGCGTCTCCGGACAGCAGAACTACGAGCAGTACTTC. Its protein product is CASSVSGQQNYEQYF.

The chain recombines TRBV7-2 with TRBJ2-2, with 11 positions matching TRBD2. Germline V gene sequence: CDR1 SGHTA, CDR2 FQGNSA. V was pared by 2 bases and J by 3 bases, with 8 bases of the junction left unmatched. CDR3 length equals 18 residues. CDR3 region: CASSLTRTSGRYTGELFF. CDR3 in DNA: TGTGCCAGCAGCTTAACCCGGACTAGCGGGCGATACACCGGGGAGCTGTTTTTT.

The chain carries TRBV28 and TRBJ1-1; 8 bases line up with TRBD1. This CDR3 contains 15 residues. Per the germline V gene, CDR1 is MDHEN and CDR2 is SYDVKM. V lost 4 bases, J lost 1 base, and 5 bases stayed unmatched. This CDR3 reads CASSSSGQANTEAFF. The CDR3 nucleotides are TGTGCCAGCAGTTCATCGGGACAGGCGAACACTGAAGCTTTCTTT.

The genes are TRBV5-6 and TRBJ1-5, with TRBD1 identical over 7 bases. V trimming: 5 bases; J trimming: 2 bases; junction bases outside the gene matches: 4. The CDR3 is 14 residues long. Germline-derived CDR1 and CDR2 are SGHDT and YYEEEE. Here the CDR3 reads CASSDRVGNQPQHF. The CDR3 DNA sequence: TGTGCCAGCAGTGACAGGGTGGGCAATCAGCCCCAGCATTTT.

The V and J genes are TRBV3-1 (or the pseudogene TRBV3-2) and TRBJ1-1; D might be TRBD1 (6 bases). The CDR3 contains 15 residues. V was shortened by 4 bases and J by 0 bases, with 12 bases between the two germline ends. From germline, CDR1 is LGHDT and CDR2 YNNKEL (reference sequence). The CDR3 reads CASSPEDSVNTEAFF. The CDR3 coding sequence is TGTGCCAGCAGCCCGGAGGACAGCGTGAACACTGAAGCTTTCTTT.

The rearrangement uses TRBV19 and TRBJ1-3, with 7 bases aligning to TRBD1. The CDR3 loop spans 16 amino acids. Trimming took 6 bases from V and 2 from J; bases not matched to a gene: 10. Germline assignment: CDR1 LNHDA and CDR2 SQIVND (reference sequence). The CDR3 reads CASRGATGRPGNTIYF. DNA of the CDR3: TGTGCCAGTAGGGGGGCGACAGGGCGGCCTGGAAACACCATATATTTT. Together with reference TRBV19 and TRBJ1-3, the CDR3 gives the full variable domain: DGGITQSPKYLFRKEGQNVTLSCEQNLNHDAMYWYRQDPGQGLRLIYYSQIVNDFQKGDIAEGYSVSREKKESFPLTVTSAQKNPTAFYLCASRGATGRPGNTIYFGEGSWLTVV.

V gene TRBV18 combines with J gene TRBJ1-5; D is uncertain. The V end was cut by 2 bases, the J end by 2 bases, with 13 bases between. This CDR3 is built from 16 residues. The germline CDR1 and CDR2 sequences are KGHSH and LQKENI. This CDR3 reads CASSPRRGDGNQPQHF. The CDR3 nucleotides are TGTGCCAGCTCACCAAGACGGGGAGACGGCAATCAGCCCCAGCATTTT.

The count of this clone is one. The rearrangement joins TRBV6-5 to TRBJ1-2, with D possibly being TRBD1 (6 bases). The V gene's germline CDR1 is MNHEY and CDR2 SVGAGI. There are 13 residues in the CDR3. The V end lost 7 bases, the J end lost 4 bases, and 13 bases lay between the germline ends. This CDR3 reads CASNQGSGYGYTF. CDR3 nucleotides: TGTGCCAGCAACCAGGGGAGTGGCTATGGCTACACCTTC.

The V gene is TRBV10-3, the J gene TRBJ1-2; 8 bases agree with TRBD1. V shed 6 bases, J shed 7 bases, and the junction held 4 bases outside the gene matches. The CDR3 length is 12 residues. Germline V lookup: CDR1 ENHRY, CDR2 SYGVKD. In nucleotides, the CDR3 is TGTGCCATCAGACAGGGGGTGACTGGCTACACCTTC. Protein: CAIRQGVTGYTF.

V and J are TRBV14 and TRBJ1-4; maybe TRBD1 (6 bases). Germline V gene sequence: CDR1 SGHDN, CDR2 FVKESK. V was trimmed by 4 bases and J by 4 bases, leaving 16 bases between them. The CDR3 runs 16 residues. The CDR3 DNA reads TGTGCCAGCAGCCCGCAAATGCAGGGGCATAATGAAAAACTGTTTTTT. Translating it yields CASSPQMQGHNEKLFF.

The table lists this clone with a count of one. The chain joins TRBV29-1 to TRBJ1-1; 8 bases are shared with TRBD1. In germline, CDR1 is SQVTM, CDR2 ANQGSEA. J gave up 0 bases and V 7 bases, and 4 bases lay outside the gene matches. This CDR3 contains 13 residues. This CDR3 is CSARQGLNTEAFF. The DNA of the CDR3 is TGCAGCGCCCGACAGGGGCTGAACACTGAAGCTTTCTTT.

The V and J genes are TRBV2 and TRBJ1-3; D is unresolved. This CDR3 region has 11 residues. The germline gives CDR1 SNHLY, CDR2 FYNNEI. Trimming left V 6 bases short and J 4 bases short, with 4 bases between. The CDR3 sequence: CASSLGNTIYF. The CDR3 nucleotides read TGTGCCAGCAGCTTAGGAAACACCATATATTTT.